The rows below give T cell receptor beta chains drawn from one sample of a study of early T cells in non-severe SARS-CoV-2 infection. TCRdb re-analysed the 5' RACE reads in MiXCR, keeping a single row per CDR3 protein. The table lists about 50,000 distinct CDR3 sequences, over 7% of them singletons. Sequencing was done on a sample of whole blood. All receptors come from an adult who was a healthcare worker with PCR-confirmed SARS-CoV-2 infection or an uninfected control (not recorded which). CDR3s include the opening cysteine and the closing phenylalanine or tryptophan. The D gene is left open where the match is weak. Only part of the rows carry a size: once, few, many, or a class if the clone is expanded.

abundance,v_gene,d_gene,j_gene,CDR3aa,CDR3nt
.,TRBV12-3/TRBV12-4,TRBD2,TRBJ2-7,CATEQNGLAGGEQYF,TGTGCCACTGAACAAAACGGTCTAGCGGGAGGCGAGCAGTACTTC
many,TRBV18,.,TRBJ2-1,CASSPPGVVSYNEQFF,TGTGCCAGCTCACCACCGGGGGTGGTCTCCTACAATGAGCAGTTCTTC
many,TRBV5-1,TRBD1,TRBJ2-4,CASSLTGDKNIQYF,TGCGCCAGCAGCTTGACAGGGGACAAAAACATTCAGTACTTC
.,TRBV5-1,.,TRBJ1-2,CASSSYDKGYTF,TGCGCCAGCAGCTCCTACGACAAAGGCTACACCTTC
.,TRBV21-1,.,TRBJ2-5,CASSENPGHKVETQYF,TGTGCCAGCAGCGAGAATCCGGGACACAAAGTGGAGACCCAGTACTTC
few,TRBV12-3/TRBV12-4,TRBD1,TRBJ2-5,CASSPDRKETQYF,TGTGCCAGCAGTCCGGACAGGAAAGAGACCCAGTACTTC
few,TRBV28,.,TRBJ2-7,CASSGPTYEQYF,TGTGCCAGCTCAGGACCGACCTACGAGCAGTACTTC
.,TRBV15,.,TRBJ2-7,CTTSRDIAYEQYF,TGTACCACCAGCAGGGACATCGCCTACGAGCAGTACTTC
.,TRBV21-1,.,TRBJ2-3,CASSRGQGSTDTQYF,TGTGCCAGCAGTCGTGGACAGGGGAGTACAGATACGCAGTATTTT
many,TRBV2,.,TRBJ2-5,CASLDLAALLTETQYF,TGTGCCAGCCTGGACCTAGCAGCCCTTTTGACGGAGACCCAGTACTTC
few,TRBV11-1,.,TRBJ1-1,CASSSVAGTEAFF,TGTGCCAGCAGCTCAGTCGCGGGCACTGAAGCTTTCTTT
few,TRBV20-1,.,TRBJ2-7,CSARRLDSYEQYF,TGCAGTGCTAGAAGGCTGGATTCCTACGAGCAGTACTTC
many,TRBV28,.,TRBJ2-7,CASSSSGVGNEQYF,TGTGCCAGCAGTTCATCAGGGGTAGGGAACGAGCAGTACTTC
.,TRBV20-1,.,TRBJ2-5,CSAHRDSQETQYF,TGCAGTGCTCACCGGGATTCCCAAGAGACCCAGTACTTC
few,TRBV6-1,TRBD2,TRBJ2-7,CASSEVGGGNEQYF,TGTGCCAGCAGTGAAGTAGGCGGGGGGAACGAGCAGTACTTC
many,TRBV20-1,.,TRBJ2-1,CSAPWSGRGSYNEQFF,TGCAGTGCCCCCTGGTCGGGTCGGGGGTCCTACAATGAGCAGTTCTTC
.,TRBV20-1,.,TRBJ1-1,CSARIRPNTEAFF,TGCAGTGCTAGGATCAGGCCGAACACTGAAGCTTTCTTT
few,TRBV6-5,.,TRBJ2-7,CASRLQGGNEQYF,TGTGCCAGCAGACTACAGGGGGGGAACGAGCAGTACTTC
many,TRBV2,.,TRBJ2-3,CASSETFGTDTQYF,TGTGCCAGCAGTGAAACGTTTGGCACAGATACGCAGTATTTT
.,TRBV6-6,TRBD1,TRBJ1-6,CASSYADRGLSSPLHF,TGTGCCAGCAGTTACGCGGACAGGGGGCTAAGTTCACCCCTCCACTTT
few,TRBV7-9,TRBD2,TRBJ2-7,CASTSSGNPEQYF,TGTGCCAGCACCTCTAGCGGGAACCCCGAGCAGTACTTC
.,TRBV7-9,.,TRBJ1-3,CASSLGYSGNTIYF,TGTGCCAGCAGCTTAGGATACTCTGGAAACACCATATATTTT
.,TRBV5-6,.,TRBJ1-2,CASSVNYGYTF,TGTGCCAGCAGCGTAAACTATGGCTACACCTTC
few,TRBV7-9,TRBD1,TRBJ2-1,CASSFSQGEQFF,TGTGCCAGCAGCTTCTCACAGGGGGAGCAGTTCTTC
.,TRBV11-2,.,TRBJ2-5,CASNFHRESQETQYF,TGTGCCAGCAATTTTCATCGGGAATCCCAAGAGACCCAGTACTTC
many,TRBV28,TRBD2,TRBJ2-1,CASITGAGAPYNEQFF,TGTGCCAGCATAACCGGGGCGGGAGCACCTTACAATGAGCAGTTCTTC
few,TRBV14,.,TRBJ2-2,CASSPYGRGNTGELFF,TGTGCCAGCAGCCCCTATGGAAGGGGGAACACCGGGGAGCTGTTTTTT